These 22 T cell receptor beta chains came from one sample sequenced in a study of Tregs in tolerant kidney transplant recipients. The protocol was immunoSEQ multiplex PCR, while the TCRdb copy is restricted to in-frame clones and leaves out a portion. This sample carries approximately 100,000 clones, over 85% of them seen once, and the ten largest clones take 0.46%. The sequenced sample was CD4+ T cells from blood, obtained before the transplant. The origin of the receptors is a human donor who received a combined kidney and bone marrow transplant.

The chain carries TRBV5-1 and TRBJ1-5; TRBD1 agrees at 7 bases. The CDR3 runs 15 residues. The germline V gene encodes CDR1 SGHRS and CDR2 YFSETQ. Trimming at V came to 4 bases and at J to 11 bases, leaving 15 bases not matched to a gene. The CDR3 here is CASSAGTDPNFAQHF. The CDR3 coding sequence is TGCGCCAGCAGCGCCGGGACAGACCCTAATTTTGCCCAGCATTTT.

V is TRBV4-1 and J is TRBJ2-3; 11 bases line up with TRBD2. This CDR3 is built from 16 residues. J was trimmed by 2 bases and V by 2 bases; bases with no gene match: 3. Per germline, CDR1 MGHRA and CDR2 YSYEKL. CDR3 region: CASSQLAGGYTDTQYF. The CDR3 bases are TGCGCCAGCAGCCAATTAGCGGGGGGGTACACAGATACGCAGTATTTT.

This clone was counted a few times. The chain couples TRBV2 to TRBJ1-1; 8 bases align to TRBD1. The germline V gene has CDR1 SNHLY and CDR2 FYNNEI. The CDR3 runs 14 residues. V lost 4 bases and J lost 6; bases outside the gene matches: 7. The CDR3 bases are TGTGCCAGCAGTGTCAACGACAGGGGCTCTGAAGCTTTCTTT. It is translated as CASSVNDRGSEAFF.

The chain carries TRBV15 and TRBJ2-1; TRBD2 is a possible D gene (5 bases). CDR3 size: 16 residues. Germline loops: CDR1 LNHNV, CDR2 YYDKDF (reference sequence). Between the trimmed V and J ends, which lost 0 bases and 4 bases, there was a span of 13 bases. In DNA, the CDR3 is TGTGCCACCAGCAGAGATCGAGGGATGTGGTACAATGAGCAGTTCTTC. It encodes CATSRDRGMWYNEQFF.

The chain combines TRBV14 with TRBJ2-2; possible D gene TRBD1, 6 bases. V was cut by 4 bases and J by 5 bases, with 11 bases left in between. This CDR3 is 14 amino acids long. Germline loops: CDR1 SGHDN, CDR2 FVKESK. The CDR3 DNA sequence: TGTGCCAGCAGCCGTTCAGGGGTAACCGGGGAGCTGTTTTTT. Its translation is CASSRSGVTGELFF. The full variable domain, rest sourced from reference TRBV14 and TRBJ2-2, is EAGVTQFPSHSVIEKGQTVTLRCDPISGHDNLYWYRRVMGKEIKFLLHFVKESKQDESGMPNNRFLAERTGGTYSTLKVQPAELEDSGVYFCASSRSGVTGELFFGEGSRLTVL.

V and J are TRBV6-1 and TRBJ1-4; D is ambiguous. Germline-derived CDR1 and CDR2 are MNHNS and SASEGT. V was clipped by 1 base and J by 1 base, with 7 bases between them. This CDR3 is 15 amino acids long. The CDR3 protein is CASSEVGRTNEKLFF. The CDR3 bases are TGTGCCAGCAGTGAAGTTGGGAGAACTAATGAAAAACTGTTTTTT.

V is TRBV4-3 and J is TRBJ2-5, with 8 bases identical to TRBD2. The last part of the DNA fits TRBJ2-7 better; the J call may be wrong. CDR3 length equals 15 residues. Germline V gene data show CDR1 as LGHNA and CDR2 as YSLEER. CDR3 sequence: CASSQGWRGDYEQYF. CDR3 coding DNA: TGCGCCAGCAGCCAAGGTTGGCGGGGGGACTACGAGCAGTACTTC.

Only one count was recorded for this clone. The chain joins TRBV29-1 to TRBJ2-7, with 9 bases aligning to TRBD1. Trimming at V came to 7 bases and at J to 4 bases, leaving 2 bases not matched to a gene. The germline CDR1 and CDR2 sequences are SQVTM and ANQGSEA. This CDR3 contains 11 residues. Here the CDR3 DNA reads TGCAGCGCCGACAGGGGGTACGAGCAGTACTTC. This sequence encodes CSADRGYEQYF.

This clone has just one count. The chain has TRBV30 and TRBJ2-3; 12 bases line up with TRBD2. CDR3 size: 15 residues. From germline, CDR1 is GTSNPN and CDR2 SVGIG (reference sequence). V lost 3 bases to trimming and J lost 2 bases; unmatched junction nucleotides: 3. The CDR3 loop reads CAWRGLAGFTDTQYF. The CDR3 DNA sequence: TGTGCCTGGAGAGGACTAGCGGGGTTCACAGATACGCAGTATTTT.

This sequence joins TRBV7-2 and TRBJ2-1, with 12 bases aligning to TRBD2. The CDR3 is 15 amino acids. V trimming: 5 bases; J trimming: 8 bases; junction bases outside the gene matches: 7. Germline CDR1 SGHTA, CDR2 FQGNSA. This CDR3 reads CASSRRTSGMDEQFF. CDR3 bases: TGTGCCAGCAGCCGGAGGACTAGCGGGATGGATGAGCAGTTCTTC.

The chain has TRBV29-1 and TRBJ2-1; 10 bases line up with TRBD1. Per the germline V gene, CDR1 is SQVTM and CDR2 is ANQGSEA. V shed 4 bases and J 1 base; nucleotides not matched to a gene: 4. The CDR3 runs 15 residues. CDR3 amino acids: CSVGGGQGSYNEQFF. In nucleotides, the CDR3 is TGCAGCGTTGGGGGGGGACAGGGGTCCTACAATGAGCAGTTCTTC.

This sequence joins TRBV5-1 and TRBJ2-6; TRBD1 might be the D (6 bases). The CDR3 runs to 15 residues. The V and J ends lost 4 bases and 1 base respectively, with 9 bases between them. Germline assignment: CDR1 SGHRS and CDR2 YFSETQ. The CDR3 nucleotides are TGCGCCAGCAGCAGTACAGGGTCTGGGGCCAACGTCCTGACTTTC. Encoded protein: CASSSTGSGANVLTF.

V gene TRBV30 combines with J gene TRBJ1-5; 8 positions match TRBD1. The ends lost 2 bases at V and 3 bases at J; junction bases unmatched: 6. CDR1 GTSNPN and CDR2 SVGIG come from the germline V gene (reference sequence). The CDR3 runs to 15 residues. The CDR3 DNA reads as TGTGCCTGGAGTCAGGGGGCGAGGGACAATCAGCCCCAGCATTTT. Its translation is CAWSQGARDNQPQHF.

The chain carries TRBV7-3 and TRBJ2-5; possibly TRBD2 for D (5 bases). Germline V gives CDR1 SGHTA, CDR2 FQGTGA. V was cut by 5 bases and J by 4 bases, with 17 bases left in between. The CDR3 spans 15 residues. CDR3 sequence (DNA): TGTGCCAGCAGCCCTCGGGGATACAGTGGAGAGACCCAGTACTTC. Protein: CASSPRGYSGETQYF. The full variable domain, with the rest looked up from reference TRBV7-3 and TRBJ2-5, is GAGVSQTPSNKVTEKGKYVELRCDPISGHTALYWYRQSLGQGPEFLIYFQGTGAADDSGLPNDRFFAVRPEGSVSTLKIQRTERGDSAVYLCASSPRGYSGETQYFGPGTRLLVL.

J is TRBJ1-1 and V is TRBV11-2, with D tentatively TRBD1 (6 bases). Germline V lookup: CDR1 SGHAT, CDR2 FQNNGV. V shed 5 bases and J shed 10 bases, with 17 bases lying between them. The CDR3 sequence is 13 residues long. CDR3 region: CASSTTQGRGAFF. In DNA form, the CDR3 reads TGTGCCAGCAGCACGACACAGGGTCGCGGAGCTTTCTTT. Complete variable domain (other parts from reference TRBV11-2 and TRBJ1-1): EAGVAQSPRYKIIEKRQSVAFWCNPISGHATLYWYQQILGQGPKLLIQFQNNGVVDDSQLPKDRFSAERLKGVDSTLKIQPAKLEDSAVYLCASSTTQGRGAFFGQGTRLTVV.

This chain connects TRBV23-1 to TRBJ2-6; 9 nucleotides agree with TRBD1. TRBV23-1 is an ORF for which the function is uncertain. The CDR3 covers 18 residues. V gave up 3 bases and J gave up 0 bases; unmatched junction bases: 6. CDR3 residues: CASSHRDRGGSGANVLTF. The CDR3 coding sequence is TGCGCCAGCAGTCACCGCGACAGGGGGGGCTCTGGGGCCAACGTCCTGACTTTC.

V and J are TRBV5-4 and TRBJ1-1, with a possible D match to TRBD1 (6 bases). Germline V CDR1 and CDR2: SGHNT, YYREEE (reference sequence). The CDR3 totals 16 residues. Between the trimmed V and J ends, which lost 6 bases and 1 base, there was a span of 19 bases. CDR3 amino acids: CASTAGGGHRNTEAFF. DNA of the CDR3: TGTGCCAGCACCGCCGGGGGGGGGCATCGGAACACTGAAGCTTTCTTT.

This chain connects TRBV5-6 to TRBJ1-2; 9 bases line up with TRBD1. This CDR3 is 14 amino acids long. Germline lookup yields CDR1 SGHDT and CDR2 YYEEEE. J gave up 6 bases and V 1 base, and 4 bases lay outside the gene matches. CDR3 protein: CASSLNRGQNGYTF. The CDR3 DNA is TGTGCCAGCAGCTTGAACAGGGGGCAGAATGGCTACACCTTC.

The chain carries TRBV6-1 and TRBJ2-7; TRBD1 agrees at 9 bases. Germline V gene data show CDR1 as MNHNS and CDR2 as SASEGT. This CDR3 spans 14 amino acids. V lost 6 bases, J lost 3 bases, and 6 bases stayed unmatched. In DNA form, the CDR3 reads TGTGCCAGCAGCCTCGGACAGGGGTTCTACGAGCAGTACTTC. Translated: CASSLGQGFYEQYF.

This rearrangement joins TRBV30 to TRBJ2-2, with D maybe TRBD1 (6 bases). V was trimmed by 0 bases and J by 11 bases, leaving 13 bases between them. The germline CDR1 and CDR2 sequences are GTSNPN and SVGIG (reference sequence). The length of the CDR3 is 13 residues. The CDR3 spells CAWSVQGESELFF. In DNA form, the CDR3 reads TGTGCCTGGAGTGTACAGGGTGAGAGTGAGCTGTTTTTT.

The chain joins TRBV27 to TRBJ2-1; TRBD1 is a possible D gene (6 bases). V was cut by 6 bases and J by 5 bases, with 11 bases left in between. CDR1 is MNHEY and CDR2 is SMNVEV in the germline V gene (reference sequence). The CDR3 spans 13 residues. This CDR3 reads CASSLGHNNEQFF. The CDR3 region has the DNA TGTGCCAGCAGCTTGGGACACAACAATGAGCAGTTCTTC.

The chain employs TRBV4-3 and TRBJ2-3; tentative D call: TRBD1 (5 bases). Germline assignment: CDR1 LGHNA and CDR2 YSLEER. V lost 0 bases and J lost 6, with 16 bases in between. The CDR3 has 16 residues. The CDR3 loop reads CASSQDLWQGSDTQYF. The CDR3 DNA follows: TGCGCCAGCAGCCAAGATCTTTGGCAGGGTTCGGATACGCAGTATTTT.